This T cell receptor beta chain was observed in a study of blood T cell repertoires in COVID-19. For the study at large: Samples came from the United States, Italy and Spain, spanning acute and convalescent COVID-19.

TCRdb's table, derived via immunoSEQ multiplex PCR, lists solely in-frame clones and lacks some. The sample includes 20,000 to 25,000 clones, 65% to 80% of them seen just once. CDR3 length equals 13 residues. Trimming pared 2 bases from V and 0 bases from J, leaving 5 bases between. Germline lookup yields CDR1 SGHDT and CDR2 YYEEEE. Sequencing was carried out using peripheral blood. This sequence originates from a human donor in a cohort sampled during active or convalescent COVID-19. The chain links TRBV5-6 to TRBJ2-5, with D unclear. CDR3 coding DNA: TGTGCCAGCAGCTTCCCATACCAAGAGACCCAGTACTTC. The encoded protein is CASSFPYQETQYF.